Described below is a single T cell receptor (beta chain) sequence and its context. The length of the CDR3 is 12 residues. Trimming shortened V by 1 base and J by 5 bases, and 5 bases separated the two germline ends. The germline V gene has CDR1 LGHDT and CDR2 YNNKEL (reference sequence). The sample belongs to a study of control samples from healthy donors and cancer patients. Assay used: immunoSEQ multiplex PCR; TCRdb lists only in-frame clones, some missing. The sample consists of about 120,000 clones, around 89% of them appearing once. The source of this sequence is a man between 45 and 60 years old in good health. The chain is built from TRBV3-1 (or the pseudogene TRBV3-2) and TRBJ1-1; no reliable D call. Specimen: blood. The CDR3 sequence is CASSQGETEAFF. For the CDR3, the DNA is TGTGCCAGCAGCCAAGGGGAGACTGAAGCTTTCTTT.